Each of the 8 T cell receptor beta chains below was sequenced from the same sample in a study of T cell repertoires in cytomegalovirus infection. One entry per CDR3 protein, called by TCRdb with MiXCR from the reads. Of just under 300,000 distinct CDR3 sequences listed, roughly 9.3% are singletons. The sequenced material came from PBMCs. Receptors originate from a human donor in good health (CMV status not recorded). Some clones in this sample may be carry-over from other donors' samples.

In its sample, this clonotype was seen many times. The V and J genes are TRBV5-4 and TRBJ1-1, with 7 bases that match TRBD1. V was clipped by 3 bases and J by 4 bases; unmatched bases: 6. This CDR3 is 14 amino acids long. The germline CDR1 and CDR2 sequences are SGHNT and YYREEE (reference sequence). DNA for the CDR3: TGTGCCAGCAGCTCCACAGGGGTGGTCACTGAAGCTTTCTTT. It codes for CASSSTGVVTEAFF.

In regard to this clonotype: This may be a read error, as it is one base from a much larger clone. The genes are TRBV28 and TRBJ1-5, with 10 bases that match TRBD1. Trimming took 7 bases from V and 2 from J; bases not matched to a gene: 5. The germline gives CDR1 MDHEN, CDR2 SYDVKM. This CDR3 has 15 amino acids. CDR3 DNA sequence: TGTGCCAGCACCTTGACAGGGGGCGGCAATCAGCCCCAGCATTTT. Its protein is CASTLTGGGNQPQHF.

V gene TRBV18 combines with J gene TRBJ1-2, with D possibly being TRBD1 (6 bases). Germline loops: CDR1 KGHSH, CDR2 LQKENI. This CDR3 is built from 16 residues. Trimming left V 0 bases short and J 3 bases short, with 14 bases between. Here the CDR3 DNA reads TGTGCCAGCTCACCACCGGGGGCCCGAGCCGACTATGGCTACACCTTC. Residues: CASSPPGARADYGYTF.

In this sample, this clonotype turned up many times. The chain uses TRBV19 and TRBJ2-7; TRBD1 matches 8 bases. Trimming cost V 1 base and J 5 bases; bases outside gene matches: 4. Germline loops: CDR1 LNHDA, CDR2 SQIVND (reference sequence). The CDR3 runs 14 residues. CDR3 nucleotides: TGTGCCAGTAGTATAGGCCTGGACAGGGACGAGCAGTACTTC. Its translation is CASSIGLDRDEQYF.

This clonotype was detected ten times or more. DNA for the CDR3: TGTGCCAGCAGCCGCAGGGGCTACACAGATACGCAGTATTTT. Translating gives CASSRRGYTDTQYF. V is TRBV11-3 and J is TRBJ2-3, with D possibly matching TRBD1 (6 bases). The CDR3 has 14 amino acids. Germline V gene sequence: CDR1 SGHNT, CDR2 YENEEA. The V end was cut by 5 bases, the J end by 2 bases, with 11 bases between.

This clonotype was picked up many times. The V and J genes are TRBV28 and TRBJ2-1, with D tentatively TRBD1 (6 bases). Trimming removed 5 bases at V and 8 bases at J, with 16 bases between. This CDR3 contains 14 residues. CDR1 is MDHEN, CDR2 SYDVKM, per germline. The DNA of the CDR3 is TGTGCCAGCAGTCCCCCCGGCAGGGGCCATGAGCAGTTCTTC. Its translation: CASSPPGRGHEQFF.

This clonotype was found a few times. J is TRBJ1-5 and V is TRBV20-1; weak D call: TRBD1 (5 bases). The CDR3 spans 13 residues. CDR1 is DFQATT, CDR2 SNEGSKA, per germline (reference sequence). Between the trimmed V and J ends, which lost 6 bases and 5 bases, there was a span of 14 bases. In DNA, the CDR3 is TGCAGTGCCCCGGAGGGGATGTATCAGCCCCAGCATTTT. The encoded protein is CSAPEGMYQPQHF.

This clonotype occurred many times. This rearrangement joins TRBV7-9 to TRBJ1-1, with 10 bases matching TRBD1. The CDR3 is 17 amino acids. The trim removed 5 bases at V and 1 base at J, leaving 10 bases unmatched. Germline CDR1 SEHNR, CDR2 FQNEAQ (reference sequence). For the CDR3, the DNA is TGTGCCAGCAGCCATAGGGGGACAGGGGCTAAGAACACTGAAGCTTTCTTT. Translation: CASSHRGTGAKNTEAFF. Complete variable domain (other parts from reference TRBV7-9 and TRBJ1-1): DTGVSQNPRHKITKRGQNVTFRCDPISEHNRLYWYRQTLGQGPEFLTYFQNEAQLEKSRLLSDRFSAERPKGSFSTLEIQRTEQGDSAMYLCASSHRGTGAKNTEAFFGQGTRLTVV.